Listed here are 25 T cell receptor beta chains from one sample, sequenced in a study of T cell repertoires in cytomegalovirus infection. TCRdb re-analysed the reads in MiXCR, keeping a single row per CDR3 protein. The top ten hold under 20% of the sample, which has about 160,000 distinct CDR3 sequences, roughly a sixth seen once. Sequences were obtained from CD8+ T cells from PBMCs. The source of these receptors is a human donor in good health (CMV status not recorded). Some clones in this sample may be carry-over from other donors' samples.

The rearrangement links TRBV14 to TRBJ2-7; 7 bases match TRBD1. Trimming took 4 bases from V and 5 from J; bases not matched to a gene: 8. CDR1 is SGHDN and CDR2 is FVKESK in the germline V gene. The CDR3 is 14 amino acids. In DNA, the CDR3 is TGTGCCAGCAGCCGCCGGGACAGCCTTAACGAGCAGTACTTC. Encoded protein: CASSRRDSLNEQYF.

V and J are TRBV28 and TRBJ2-7; D perhaps matches TRBD2 (6 bases). The CDR3 contains 15 residues. Between the trimmed V and J ends, which lost 4 bases and 2 bases, there was a span of 15 bases. Germline V CDR1 and CDR2: MDHEN, SYDVKM. Here the CDR3 DNA reads TGTGCCAGCAGTTATAGCGGAGCCCCCCCCTACGAGCAGTACTTC. It codes for CASSYSGAPPYEQYF.

This chain links TRBV6-2 or TRBV6-3 with TRBJ2-7; 13 positions agree with TRBD2. The germline V gene encodes CDR1 MNHEY and CDR2 SVGEGT. The V gene end was trimmed by 2 bases and the J gene end by 8 bases; junction bases not matched to a gene: 6. This CDR3 has 15 amino acids. CDR3 in DNA: TGTGCCAGCAGTTACGGACTAGCGGGAGAAAGTAAGCAGTACTTC. This gives the protein CASSYGLAGESKQYF.

The genes are TRBV14 and TRBJ2-7; 10 positions agree with TRBD2. Germline trimming cut 6 bases from V and 0 bases from J; bases unmatched to any gene: 8. Germline V gives CDR1 SGHDN, CDR2 FVKESK. The CDR3 runs 16 residues. The CDR3 sequence: CASSRIGLAASYEQYF. The CDR3 DNA follows: TGTGCCAGCAGTCGGATAGGACTAGCGGCCTCCTACGAGCAGTACTTC.

To note about this clonotype: A much larger clone lies one base from this, so it may be a read error. J is TRBJ2-2 and V is TRBV15; TRBD2 agrees at 9 bases. This CDR3 is built from 17 residues. The V and J ends lost 0 bases and 3 bases, in that order; junction bases with no gene match: 5. CDR1 and CDR2 from the germline V gene are LNHNV and YYDKDF (reference sequence). The chain's CDR3 is CATSRDLAGRYTGELFF. CDR3 nucleotide sequence: TGTGCCACCAGCAGAGATCTAGCGGGGAGATACACCGGGGAGCTGTTTTTT.

The CDR3 protein is CASSYGQGAEAFF. The CDR3 nucleotides read TGTGCCAGCAGTTACGGCCAGGGGGCTGAAGCTTTCTTT. V is TRBV6-5 and J is TRBJ1-1; 7 bases are shared with TRBD1. The V gene end was trimmed by 2 bases and the J gene end by 6 bases; junction bases not matched to a gene: 3. This CDR3 has 13 residues. Germline values: CDR1 MNHEY, CDR2 SVGAGI.

This clonotype was picked up a small number of times. The chain has TRBV7-3 and TRBJ2-2, with D perhaps TRBD1 or TRBD2 (5 bases each). With 0 bases removed from V and 1 base from J, the gap between germline ends came to 9 bases. The CDR3 runs 16 residues. The germline V gene encodes CDR1 SGHTA and CDR2 FQGTGA. This CDR3 reads CASSLTGGRNTGELFF. CDR3 sequence (DNA): TGTGCCAGCAGCTTAACTGGGGGACGGAACACCGGGGAGCTGTTTTTT.

There are many counts of this clonotype. This chain uses TRBV12-5 with TRBJ1-5, with 9 bases identical to TRBD1. The ends lost 5 bases at V and 3 bases at J; junction bases unmatched: 5. This CDR3 is built from 15 residues. The V gene's germline CDR1 is LGHNT and CDR2 FRNRAP. The CDR3 loop is CASGAGTGNNQPQHF. CDR3 coding DNA: TGTGCTAGTGGTGCCGGGACAGGGAACAATCAGCCCCAGCATTTT. Based on the CDR3 plus reference TRBV12-5 and TRBJ1-5, the full variable domain is DARVTQTPRHKVTEMGQEVTMRCQPILGHNTVFWYRQTMMQGLELLAYFRNRAPLDDSGMPKDRFSAEMPDATLATLKIQPSEPRDSAVYFCASGAGTGNNQPQHFGDGTRLSIL.

Only a few counts were recorded for this clonotype. The chain employs TRBV12-3 or TRBV12-4 and TRBJ2-1; 11 bases align to TRBD2. The CDR3 extends over 19 amino acids. The junction had 13 bases not matched to a gene; V was cut back by 6 bases and J by 0 bases. The CDR3 protein is CASSKPLAGVGLSYNEQFF. The CDR3 DNA is TGTGCCAGCAGCAAACCACTAGCGGGAGTGGGCCTCTCCTACAATGAGCAGTTCTTC.

The chain has TRBV6-2 or TRBV6-3 and TRBJ1-5, with 10 bases matching TRBD1. With V trimmed by 10 bases and J by 7 bases, 10 bases remained unmatched. The CDR3 runs to 14 residues. The V gene's germline CDR1 is MNHEY and CDR2 SVGEGT. DNA of the CDR3: TGTGCCATCCAGACAGGGGGCTTGAGGCAGCCCCAGCATTTT. Protein sequence: CAIQTGGLRQPQHF.

The rearrangement links TRBV5-4 to TRBJ2-7; TRBD1 is a possible D gene (6 bases). Trimming cost V 5 bases and J 5 bases, with 8 bases left between them. Germline V CDR1 and CDR2: SGHNT, YYREEE (reference sequence). The CDR3 consists of 11 residues. The DNA for the CDR3 is TGTGCCAGCAGGGGGGCCCACGAGCAGTACTTC. Translated: CASRGAHEQYF. The whole variable domain, filled in from reference TRBV5-4 and TRBJ2-7, reads ETGVTQSPTHLIKTRGQQVTLRCSSQSGHNTVSWYQQALGQGPQFIFQYYREEENGRGNFPPRFSGLQFPNYSSELNVNALELDDSALYLCASRGAHEQYFGPGTRLTVT.

This clonotype has just a few counts. This chain joins TRBV28 and TRBJ2-1; maybe TRBD1 (6 bases). Germline V gene sequence: CDR1 MDHEN, CDR2 SYDVKM. This CDR3 has 17 residues. V was pared by 7 bases and J by 0 bases, with 19 bases between. CDR3 sequence: CASIPLWQGSSYNEQFF. CDR3 nucleotide sequence: TGTGCCAGCATCCCCCTCTGGCAGGGGAGCTCCTACAATGAGCAGTTCTTC.

The chain is built from TRBV7-3 and TRBJ1-1; 10 positions match TRBD1. Losses at the gene ends were 5 bases for V and 10 bases for J; bases not matched to a gene: 4. The V gene's germline CDR1 is SGHTA and CDR2 FQGTGA. The CDR3 totals 12 residues. The CDR3 nucleotides read TGTGCCAGCAGCGAGACAGGGGGCAGAGCTTTCTTT. Protein product: CASSETGGRAFF.

CDR3 region: CASSWRTGANTGELFF. CDR3 sequence (DNA): TGTGCCAGCAGCTGGCGAACAGGGGCGAACACCGGGGAGCTGTTTTTT. This chain links TRBV7-6 with TRBJ2-2; 7 nucleotides match TRBD1. Germline V gene lookup returns CDR1 SGHVS and CDR2 FNYEAQ. The CDR3 loop spans 16 amino acids. Trimming removed 4 bases from V and 0 bases from J; junction bases left unmatched: 5.

On this clonotype itself: The germline gene is not matched at one end of the junction; a read error may be the cause. This sequence joins TRBV7-9 and TRBJ2-7; no clear D. From germline, CDR1 is SEHNR and CDR2 FQNEAQ (reference sequence). This CDR3 is built from 11 residues. The CDR3 DNA is TGTGCCTGCAGCGCAGTCTACGAGCAGTACTTC. This sequence encodes CACSAVYEQYF.

The chain joins TRBV24-1 to TRBJ2-1, with a weak D call TRBD2 (5 bases). Trimming stripped 12 bases from V and 4 bases from J, with 15 bases between. Per germline, CDR1 KGHDR and CDR2 SFDVKD. The CDR3 consists of 13 residues. CDR3 nucleotides: TGTGCCTCCATGTCTTCGGGATACAATGAGCAGTTCTTC. This codes for CASMSSGYNEQFF.

This clonotype was counted a few times. The rearrangement uses TRBV12-3 or TRBV12-4 and TRBJ2-7; tentatively, D is TRBD1 or TRBD2 (5 bases each). V lost 6 bases to trimming and J lost 1 base, with 19 bases between them. The CDR3 sequence is 16 residues long. Here the CDR3 DNA reads TGTGCCAGCAGCCCCAAGCCGGGACGGTCTTCCTACGAGCAGTACTTC. It encodes CASSPKPGRSSYEQYF.

The sample holds a few counts of this clonotype. DNA of the CDR3: TGTGCCAGCAGCGTAGATCCGTCCAGGGGAGGGTACACTGAAGCTTTCTTT. Residues: CASSVDPSRGGYTEAFF. The chain combines TRBV9 with TRBJ1-1; possible D gene TRBD1, 6 bases. V was trimmed by 0 bases and J by 3 bases, leaving 18 bases between them. Germline lookup yields CDR1 SGDLS and CDR2 YYNGEE. The CDR3 spans 17 residues. Full variable domain (missing parts from reference TRBV9 and TRBJ1-1): DSGVTQTPKHLITATGQRVTLRCSPRSGDLSVYWYQQSLDQGLQFLIQYYNGEERAKGNILERFSAQQFPDLHSELNLSSLELGDSALYFCASSVDPSRGGYTEAFFGQGTRLTVV.

This clonotype has just a few counts. The CDR3 is CASSSTGWTVEEVDTEAFF. CDR3 bases: TGTGCCAGCAGTTCAACCGGGTGGACAGTGGAGGAGGTAGACACTGAAGCTTTCTTT. This sequence joins TRBV12-3 or TRBV12-4 and TRBJ1-1; maybe TRBD1 (6 bases). Trimming pared 4 bases from V and 3 bases from J, leaving 27 bases between. This CDR3 has 19 residues.

The chain uses TRBV11-2 and TRBJ2-1, with D hard to call. V lost 8 bases and J lost 4, with 6 bases in between. The CDR3 contains 11 residues. Germline CDR1 is SGHAT and CDR2 is FQNNGV. CDR3 nucleotide sequence: TGTGCCAGCGTCAGTTACAATGAGCAGTTCTTC. Encoded protein: CASVSYNEQFF.

This clonotype was counted a few times. The chain joins TRBV7-9 to TRBJ2-7; D remains ambiguous. CDR3 length equals 14 residues. Germline V gene data show CDR1 as SEHNR and CDR2 as FQNEAQ (reference sequence). The germline V and J ends were trimmed by 5 bases and 0 bases, with 11 bases remaining between them. CDR3 amino acids: CASSEELYSYEQYF. The CDR3 DNA follows: TGTGCCAGCAGCGAAGAGCTATACTCCTACGAGCAGTACTTC. Full variable domain (remainder filled in from reference TRBV7-9 and TRBJ2-7): DTGVSQNPRHKITKRGQNVTFRCDPISEHNRLYWYRQTLGQGPEFLTYFQNEAQLEKSRLLSDRFSAERPKGSFSTLEIQRTEQGDSAMYLCASSEELYSYEQYFGPGTRLTVT.

This clonotype was seen more than once but under ten times. The chain links TRBV7-3 to TRBJ2-1; D gene unclear. V shed 0 bases and J shed 1 base, with 7 bases lying between them. Germline V lookup: CDR1 SGHTA, CDR2 FQGTGA. The CDR3 is 15 amino acids. This CDR3 reads CASSLTSLSYNEQFF. The CDR3 DNA sequence: TGTGCCAGCAGCTTAACGTCACTTTCCTACAATGAGCAGTTCTTC.

J is TRBJ2-2 and V is TRBV7-8; unclear D gene. With 1 base removed from V and 6 bases from J, the gap between germline ends came to 6 bases. CDR1 and CDR2 from the germline V gene are SGHVS and FQNEAQ. The CDR3 sequence is 13 residues long. CDR3 nucleotide sequence: TGTGCCAGCAGCTTAGTTGATCCCGGGGAGCTGTTTTTT. Amino acids: CASSLVDPGELFF.

As DNA, the CDR3 is TGTGCCAGTACCTCGGGACAGGGGGCTTACGAGCAGTACTTC. Residues: CASTSGQGAYEQYF. V is TRBV19 and J is TRBJ2-7; TRBD1 agrees at 12 bases. CDR3 length: 14 amino acids. V shed 7 bases and J 4 bases; nucleotides not matched to a gene: 5. Germline V gene data show CDR1 as LNHDA and CDR2 as SQIVND (reference sequence). Complete variable domain (other parts from reference TRBV19 and TRBJ2-7): DGGITQSPKYLFRKEGQNVTLSCEQNLNHDAMYWYRQDPGQGLRLIYYSQIVNDFQKGDIAEGYSVSREKKESFPLTVTSAQKNPTAFYLCASTSGQGAYEQYFGPGTRLTVT.

The rearrangement joins TRBV7-9 to TRBJ2-3, with no clear D. Trimming took 5 bases from V and 1 from J, leaving 19 bases between them. This CDR3 region has 17 residues. Germline CDR1 SEHNR, CDR2 FQNEAQ (reference sequence). The CDR3 reads CASSPQRPTDRTDTQYF. CDR3 in DNA: TGTGCCAGCAGCCCCCAGAGACCGACTGACCGCACAGATACGCAGTATTTT. Looking up the rest from reference TRBV7-9 and TRBJ2-3 gives the full variable domain: DTGVSQNPRHKITKRGQNVTFRCDPISEHNRLYWYRQTLGQGPEFLTYFQNEAQLEKSRLLSDRFSAERPKGSFSTLEIQRTEQGDSAMYLCASSPQRPTDRTDTQYFGPGTRLTVL.